This T cell receptor (beta chain) derives from a study of beta chain features in type 1 diabetes (dated by TCRdb to the late 2010s). Broadly, across the study: Mean age, gender distribution, total cell number and subset yield did not differ between patients and healthy donors. A total of just under 110,000,000 sorted cells were examined across all samples, and RNA yield correlated strongly with the number of cells per subset. The study compared TCRB repertoires of sorted circulating CD4+ T cell subsets between recently diagnosed type 1 diabetes patients and matched healthy donors. Whereas all 28 donors provided naive and central memory subsets, regulatory and stem cell-like memory subsets were isolated from just 8 patients and roughly 8 healthy donors. The investigation overall reported the following: In all four CD4+ subsets, TCRB CDR3 length was moderately but significantly shorter in type 1 diabetes patients. Because cDNA rather than genomic DNA was sequenced, highly expressing activated cells could have been over-represented, although no difference in activation and CD3 levels was found between groups. At VDJ recombination sites, patients with type 1 diabetes made fewer insertions and deleted more nucleotides, a pattern implying thymic rearrangement abnormalities. Shorter templates might be favored by PCR, yet because patient and control samples were amplified and corrected together, any such skew would affect both groups equally. The naive, central memory and regulatory TCRB repertoires appeared to resemble one another more closely among patients than among healthy donors. Because the HLA sub-analyses included only small numbers of individuals, any influence of HLA type on TCRB rearrangement was left unresolved.

The High Capacity cDNA Reverse Transcription Kit was used to reverse transcribe all of the isolated RNA, meaning that expressed TCRB transcripts were what got sequenced. Naive, central memory and regulatory T cell samples underwent deep immunoSEQ sequencing, averaging about 3.57 million total reads per sample. After sorted cells were lysed in RLT buffer, RNA was extracted with DNase-treated RNeasy Micro or Mini kits, with the choice depending on cell number. Each cell subset was processed on its own to prevent cross-contamination, while patient and healthy donor samples were processed together. The immunoSEQ multiplex PCR was used to amplify TCRB sequences from cDNA, yielding 87-bp fragments that span the CDR3 region. The amplicons were sequenced using the Illumina HiSeq platform. In the original analysis: Synthetic template baselines were used to correct PCR bias computationally, reads within Hamming distance 2 were collapsed, and singletons that could not be merged were discarded. By aligning reads against IMGT, V, D and J genes, CDR3 length, and insertions or deletions at six rearrangement sites were assigned. Clonotype counts were normalized to sorted cell number within each subset before computing true diversity and Gini coefficients with the tcR R package. The overlap coefficient, calculated on TCRB nucleotide sequences, was used to quantify repertoire sharing. Out-of-frame TCRB sequences from naive cells were analyzed to stand in for the pre-selection repertoire. The clones in this table, taken by TCRdb from immuneACCESS, are in-frame only. Not every clone is retained; where verified, under half of the shortfall comes from an unresolved V gene, and the cause of the rest is unknown. Clonal size and the V and J genes are those of that table, whereas D and trimming came from the DNA. The sample includes 680,000 or so clones, with around an eighth observed a single time. Of the sample, approximately 0.022% is held by the ten largest clones.

Turning to this clone: The specificity of this receptor is unknown. No base qualities exist here, and no much larger clone lies one base off it.

Each donor gave one peripheral blood draw, roughly 120 mL on average, collected into heparinised tubes. A BD FACSAria II was used to sort naive, central memory, regulatory and stem cell-like memory CD4+ T cells with a panel that included CD45RO, CCR7, CD25, CD127, CD95 and CD27. Purity was above 98% for every sorted population. Right away, PBMCs were isolated by Lymphoprep density gradient centrifugation and were stained directly, with no culture step. Samples were stained and sorted in pairs, with one healthy donor and one patient per experiment, so that batch effects were minimized. The TCR sequence derives from a man younger than 35 with type 1 diabetes. Sequenced sample: naive CD4+ T cells from blood. The cell subset or site label, as the study defines it: true naive CD4+ T cells.

The nucleotide sequence is TGTGCCTGGACCTACAACCGGGGATTCGAACTGTTTTTT. Its product reads: CAWTYNRGFELFF. Recombination connected TRBV30 to TRBJ1-4, with the identity of the D gene unclear. Taken from the germline V gene (reference sequence), the CDR1 and CDR2 loops are GTSNPN and SVGIG. Trimming at the junction amounts to 4 bases on V and 12 bases on J, and the germline ends lie 18 bases apart. From the cysteine up to the phenylalanine, the CDR3 has a length of 13 residues. Of the read, only the CDR3 DNA is kept; its 39 bases are in frame from base 1.